The 19 T cell receptor beta chains below come from one sample, sequenced in a study of blood T cells in healthy people across ages. The authors ran a second PCR of roughly 7 to 11 cycles using a sample-barcoded 5' primer and a J-beta primer mix. TCRdb used MiXCR to reprocess the 5' RACE reads, holding one entry per CDR3 protein. The sample consists of 750,000 to 950,000 distinct CDR3 sequences, 53% of them appearing once. The sequenced sample was blood. The source of these receptors is an elderly man in good health.

A few counts support this clonotype. This chain connects TRBV7-2 to TRBJ1-2; 8 bases align to TRBD1. Germline-derived CDR1 and CDR2 are SGHTA and FQGNSA. The length of the CDR3 is 14 residues. V trimming: 5 bases; J trimming: 3 bases; junction bases outside the gene matches: 5. The CDR3 DNA sequence: TGTGCCAGCAGCGGGGACAGGCGTCACTATGGCTACACCTTC. This sequence encodes CASSGDRRHYGYTF.

In this sample, this clonotype turned up a few times. The chain carries TRBV7-9 and TRBJ2-1; 11 nucleotides align to TRBD2. The CDR3 has 15 amino acids. From germline, CDR1 is SEHNR and CDR2 FQNEAQ (reference sequence). J lost 7 bases, V lost 3 bases, and 5 bases had no gene match. In DNA, the CDR3 is TGTGCCAGCAGCTTGGGACTAGCGGAAGGAAATGAGCAGTTCTTC. It yields the protein CASSLGLAEGNEQFF.

V and J are TRBV6-1 and TRBJ2-1; TRBD2 matches 9 bases. V gave up 4 bases and J gave up 5 bases; unmatched junction bases: 9. The CDR3 spans 16 residues. The V gene's germline CDR1 is MNHNS and CDR2 SASEGT. The CDR3 here is CASSGRREGRDNEQFF. CDR3 bases: TGTGCCAGCAGTGGAAGGCGGGAGGGCCGGGACAATGAGCAGTTCTTC.

CDR3: CSAKGQGAINEQFF. The CDR3 bases are TGCAGTGCGAAGGGACAGGGGGCAATTAATGAGCAGTTCTTC. The J gene is TRBJ2-1, the V gene TRBV20-1; 12 bases line up with TRBD1. Germline assignment: CDR1 DFQATT and CDR2 SNEGSKA (reference sequence). The J segment lost 7 bases and the V segment lost 6 bases, leaving 7 bases of the junction unmatched. The CDR3 runs 14 residues.

V and J are TRBV9 and TRBJ1-6; TRBD1 matches at 7 bases. The germline V gene has CDR1 SGDLS and CDR2 YYNGEE. V lost 3 bases and J lost 13; bases outside the gene matches: 4. The CDR3 runs to 12 residues. The CDR3 sequence is CASSGDRAPLHF. The CDR3 nucleotides are TGTGCCAGCAGCGGCGACAGGGCTCCCCTCCACTTT.

This chain links TRBV20-1 with TRBJ2-7; a weak D match, TRBD1 (6 bases). Trimming stripped 2 bases from V and 2 bases from J, with 16 bases between. The germline V gene encodes CDR1 DFQATT and CDR2 SNEGSKA (reference sequence). The CDR3 consists of 15 residues. In nucleotides, the CDR3 is TGCAGTGCTAGATCCTTAGGGGGTCCGACCTACGAGCAGTACTTC. Protein sequence: CSARSLGGPTYEQYF.

The chain couples TRBV29-1 to TRBJ2-7; D gene unclear. V lost 8 bases and J 2 bases, leaving 10 bases between the germline ends. The CDR3 is made up of 11 amino acids. Germline-derived CDR1 and CDR2 are SQVTM and ANQGSEA. The CDR3 bases are TGCAGCAGATCAGGAACCTACGAGCAGTACTTC. This translates into CSRSGTYEQYF.

This chain joins TRBV29-1 and TRBJ2-2; 8 bases are a match to TRBD1. CDR1 SQVTM and CDR2 ANQGSEA come from the germline V gene. The V segment lost 6 bases and the J segment 1 base; nucleotides outside the gene matches: 4. The CDR3 contains 14 residues. The CDR3 coding sequence is TGCAGCGTCCGGGACAGGTTGAACACCGGGGAGCTGTTTTTT. It translates to CSVRDRLNTGELFF.

The chain carries TRBV7-9 and TRBJ2-4, with TRBD1 identical over 7 bases. The closer fit of TRBJ2-7 to the DNA end suggests the J call may be wrong. This CDR3 comprises 15 residues. Germline assignment: CDR1 SEHNR and CDR2 FQNEAQ (reference sequence). CDR3 region: CASSLETGVRSEQYF. The CDR3 nucleotides read TGTGCCAGCAGCTTAGAAACAGGGGTCCGCTCCGAGCAGTACTTC.

This chain uses TRBV3-1 with TRBJ2-5, with TRBD2 matching 9 bases. TRBJ2-7 explains the end of the DNA better; the J call may be wrong. CDR1 is LGHDT and CDR2 is YNNKEL in the germline V gene (reference sequence). The CDR3 sequence is 15 residues long. CDR3 protein: CASSQVASGKYEQYF. CDR3 DNA: TGTGCCAGCAGCCAAGTGGCTAGCGGGAAATACGAGCAGTACTTC.

This clonotype was picked up one time. V gene TRBV12-3 or TRBV12-4 combines with J gene TRBJ1-2; D is unresolved. Between the trimmed V and J ends, which lost 5 bases and 6 bases, there was a span of 13 bases. The CDR3 is 13 residues long. The CDR3 protein is CASSLDGRDGYTF. The CDR3 DNA reads as TGTGCCAGCAGTCTGGACGGGCGGGATGGCTACACCTTC.

This clonotype was seen a handful of times. The rearrangement uses TRBV5-1 and TRBJ2-1; a possible D gene is TRBD2 (6 bases). V dropped 5 bases and J dropped 5 bases, with 14 bases sitting between them. The CDR3 is 14 residues long. Looked up from germline, CDR1 is SGHRS and CDR2 is YFSETQ. The CDR3 coding sequence is TGCGCCAGCAGGGAGGGCCCGGGGGACAATGAGCAGTTCTTC. Translated, it gives CASREGPGDNEQFF. The variable domain in full, completed from reference TRBV5-1 and TRBJ2-1, reads KAGVTQTPRYLIKTRGQQVTLSCSPISGHRSVSWYQQTPGQGLQFLFEYFSETQRNKGNFPGRFSGRQFSNSRSEMNVSTLELGDSALYLCASREGPGDNEQFFGPGTRLTVL.

This clonotype was picked up a small number of times. The rearrangement links TRBV28 to TRBJ2-2; D is unclear. CDR1 and CDR2 from the germline V gene are MDHEN and SYDVKM. The CDR3 runs to 14 residues. Trimming took 3 bases from V and 1 from J, leaving 6 bases between them. The CDR3 DNA reads as TGTGCCAGCAGTTTCAGTCAGAACACCGGGGAGCTGTTTTTT. This translates into CASSFSQNTGELFF.

The J gene is TRBJ1-2, the V gene TRBV5-1, with TRBD1 as a possible D gene (6 bases). The CDR3 has 14 amino acids. Trimming took off 0 bases at V and 4 bases at J, with 10 bases between the two ends. Germline V CDR1 and CDR2: SGHRS, YFSETQ. The CDR3 protein is CASSLEQGSYGYTF. CDR3 DNA sequence: TGCGCCAGCAGCTTGGAACAGGGAAGCTATGGCTACACCTTC.

The chain carries TRBV7-3 and TRBJ2-3; the D gene is possibly TRBD2 (5 bases). V shed 5 bases and J shed 6 bases, with 12 bases lying between them. The CDR3 spans 13 residues. Germline assignment: CDR1 SGHTA and CDR2 FQGTGA. The CDR3 protein is CASSGLPGDTQYF. The DNA for the CDR3 is TGTGCCAGCAGCGGGCTACCGGGGGATACGCAGTATTTT. Variable domain in full (rest from reference TRBV7-3 and TRBJ2-3): GAGVSQTPSNKVTEKGKYVELRCDPISGHTALYWYRQSLGQGPEFLIYFQGTGAADDSGLPNDRFFAVRPEGSVSTLKIQRTERGDSAVYLCASSGLPGDTQYFGPGTRLTVL.

Remarks on this clonotype: A clone one base away is much larger, so this may be a read error. The V call is TRBV28, the J call TRBJ2-7; D is unresolved. Between the trimmed V and J ends, which lost 5 bases and 3 bases, there was a span of 11 bases. From germline, CDR1 is MDHEN and CDR2 SYDVKM. The CDR3 spans 13 residues. CDR3 amino acids: CASSPQVLYEQYF. CDR3 nucleotide sequence: TGTGCCAGCAGTCCCCAGGTCCTCTACGAGCAGTACTTC.

The CDR3 nucleotides are TGTGCCACCAGCAGAGATGATCAGCCCCAGCATTTT. This encodes CATSRDDQPQHF. The chain uses TRBV15 and TRBJ1-5; no firm D call. The V gene lost 0 bases and the J gene lost 5 bases, with 2 bases spanning the gap. Germline assignment: CDR1 LNHNV and CDR2 YYDKDF (reference sequence). This CDR3 is built from 12 residues.

The genes are TRBV29-1 and TRBJ2-1, with 9 bases aligning to TRBD1. The CDR3 consists of 15 residues. The germline V gene has CDR1 SQVTM and CDR2 ANQGSEA. V shed 3 bases and J 7 bases; nucleotides not matched to a gene: 10. CDR3 bases: TGCAGCGTTGAGGGGTGGGGGACAGGGTTAAATGAGCAGTTCTTC. This encodes CSVEGWGTGLNEQFF.

This clonotype has only a few counts. The CDR3: CASTLPGTAFGYAYF. The CDR3, as DNA: TGTGCCAGCACTCTTCCCGGGACAGCTTTCGGATACGCGTATTTT. The chain uses TRBV6-5 and TRBJ2-3; the match to TRBD1 covers 7 bases. The trim removed 7 bases at V and 14 bases at J, leaving 21 bases unmatched. Germline CDR1 is MNHEY and CDR2 is SVGAGI. This CDR3 has 15 amino acids.